The rows below give T cell receptor beta chains drawn from one sample of a study of OX40 agonist ivuxolimab in advanced cancers. The table came from immunoSEQ multiplex PCR; TCRdb's copy has only in-frame clones and leaves some out. The sample lists 100,000 or so clones; 90% were seen once. The sample consisted of CD4+ or CD8+ T cells sorted from blood, taken in a trial of the OX40 agonist ivuxolimab. Receptor source: an adult with an advanced solid tumor such as melanoma, head and neck, liver or kidney cancer. CDR3s include the opening cysteine and the closing phenylalanine or tryptophan. The order of the fields is J gene, clone size, V gene, D gene, CDR3 protein, CDR3 DNA. A D gene is named only where the DNA matches it firmly. A row's size may be missing; if present it is once, few, many or a size class.

>TRBJ2-3|-|TRBV2|-
CAGGEVSDTDTQYF
TGTGCCGGTGGTGAGGTCTCGGACACAGATACGCAGTATTTT
>TRBJ1-1|-|TRBV6-5|-
CASSFTGMNTEAFF
TGTGCCAGCAGTTTCACAGGGATGAACACTGAAGCTTTCTTT
>TRBJ2-7|-|TRBV29-1|TRBD2
CSVEELAGVEQYF
TGCAGCGTTGAAGAACTAGCGGGAGTTGAGCAGTACTTC
>TRBJ2-7|-|TRBV5-1|-
CASSSTGFSYEQYF
TGCGCCAGCAGCTCTACAGGTTTCTCCTACGAGCAGTACTTC
>TRBJ1-1|few|TRBV10-1|-
CASSERGGTEAFF
TGCGCCAGCAGTGAGAGGGGCGGCACTGAAGCTTTCTTT
>TRBJ1-4|-|TRBV4-3|-
CASSQEGDRPNEKLFF
TGCGCCAGCAGCCAAGAAGGCGACAGGCCTAATGAAAAACTGTTTTTT
>TRBJ1-3|once|TRBV7-9|TRBD1
CASSFGDSPGNTIYF
TGTGCCAGCAGCTTTGGGGACAGTCCTGGAAACACCATATATTTT
>TRBJ1-3|-|TRBV18|-
CASSPAPLTAGNTIYF
TGTGCCAGCTCACCGGCCCCCCTCACGGCTGGAAACACCATATATTTT
>TRBJ2-7|-|TRBV18|-
CASSPRAVISTSYEQYF
TGTGCCAGCTCACCACGTGCAGTGATTTCGACGTCCTACGAGCAGTACTTC
>TRBJ2-1|once|TRBV2|-
CASSVSNEQFF
TGTGCCAGCAGTGTTAGCAATGAGCAGTTCTTC